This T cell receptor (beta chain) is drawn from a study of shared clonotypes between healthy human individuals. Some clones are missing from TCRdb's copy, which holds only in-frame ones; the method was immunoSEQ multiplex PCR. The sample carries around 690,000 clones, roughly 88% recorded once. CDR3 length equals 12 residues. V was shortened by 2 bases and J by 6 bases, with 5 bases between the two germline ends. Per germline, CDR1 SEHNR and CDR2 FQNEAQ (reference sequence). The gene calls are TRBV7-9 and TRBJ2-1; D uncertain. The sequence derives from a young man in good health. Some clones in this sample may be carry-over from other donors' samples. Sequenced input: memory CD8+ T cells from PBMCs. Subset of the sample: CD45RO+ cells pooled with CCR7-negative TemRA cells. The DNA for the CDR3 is TGTGCCAGCAGCTTACCCGCCAATGAGCAGTTCTTC. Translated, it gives CASSLPANEQFF.